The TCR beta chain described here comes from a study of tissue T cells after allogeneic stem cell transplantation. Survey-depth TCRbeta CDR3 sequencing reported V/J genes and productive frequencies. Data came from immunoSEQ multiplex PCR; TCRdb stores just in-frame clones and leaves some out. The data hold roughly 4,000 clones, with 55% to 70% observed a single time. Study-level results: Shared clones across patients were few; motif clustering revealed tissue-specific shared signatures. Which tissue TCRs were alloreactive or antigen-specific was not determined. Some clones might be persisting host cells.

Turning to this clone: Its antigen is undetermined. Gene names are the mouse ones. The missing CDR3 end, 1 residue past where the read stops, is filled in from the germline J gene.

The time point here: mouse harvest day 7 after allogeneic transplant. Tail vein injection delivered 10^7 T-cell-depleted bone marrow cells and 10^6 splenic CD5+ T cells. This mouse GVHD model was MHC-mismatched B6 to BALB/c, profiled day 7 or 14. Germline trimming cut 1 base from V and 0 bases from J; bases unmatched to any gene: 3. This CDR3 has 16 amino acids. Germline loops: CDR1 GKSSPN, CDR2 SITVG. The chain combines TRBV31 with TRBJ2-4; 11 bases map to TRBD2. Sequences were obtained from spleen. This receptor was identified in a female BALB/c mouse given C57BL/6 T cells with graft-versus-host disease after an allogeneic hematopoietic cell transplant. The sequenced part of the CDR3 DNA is TGTGCCTGGAGTCCGGGACTGGGGGTTAGTCAAAACACCTTGTAC. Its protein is CAWSPGLGVSQNTLY. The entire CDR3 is CAWSPGLGVSQNTLYF.